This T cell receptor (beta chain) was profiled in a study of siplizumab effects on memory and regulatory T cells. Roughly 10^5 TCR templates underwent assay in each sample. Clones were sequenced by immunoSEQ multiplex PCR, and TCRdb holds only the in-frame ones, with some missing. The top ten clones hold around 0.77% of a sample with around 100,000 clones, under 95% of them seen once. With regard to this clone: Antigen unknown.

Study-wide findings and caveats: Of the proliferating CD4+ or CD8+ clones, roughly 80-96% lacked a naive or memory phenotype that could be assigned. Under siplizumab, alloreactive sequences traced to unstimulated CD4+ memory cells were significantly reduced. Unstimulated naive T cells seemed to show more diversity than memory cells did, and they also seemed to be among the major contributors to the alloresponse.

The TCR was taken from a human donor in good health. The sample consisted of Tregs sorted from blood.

CDR3 DNA: TGTGCCAGCAGGGGACAGGGGGTGGCTTTGAATGAGCAGTTCTTC. Translated: CASRGQGVALNEQFF. The chain joins TRBV7-8 to TRBJ2-1, with 11 bases aligning to TRBD1. Per germline, CDR1 SGHVS and CDR2 FQNEAQ. The CDR3 has 15 residues. V trimming: 6 bases; J trimming: 7 bases; junction bases outside the gene matches: 8.